This T cell receptor (beta chain) was found in a study of post-analysis software for immune sequencing data. Study-wide points: Patients had higher frequencies than controls of five TRBV segments, including TRBV5-6, TRBV5-1 and TRBV20-1.

The TCR beta cDNA libraries carried unique molecular identifiers. TCRdb re-derived calls from the PCR reads in MiXCR, one entry per CDR3 protein. This table holds 750,000 to 950,000 distinct CDR3 sequences, around 45% found once. This clonotype was recorded many times. The antigen is not known. V lost 5 bases to trimming and J lost 2 bases, with 4 bases between them. CDR1 and CDR2 from the germline V gene are SQVTM and ANQGSEA. CDR3 length equals 10 residues. The V and J genes are TRBV29-1 and TRBJ2-7; D is ambiguous. The sequence came from a girl aged 10 to 17 with multiple sclerosis. The material sequenced was blood. The CDR3 nucleotides read TGCAGCGTTCGTACCTACGAGCAGTACTTC. Protein sequence: CSVRTYEQYF.